The 5 T cell receptor beta chains given below trace back to one sample, sequenced in a study of control samples from healthy donors and cancer patients. Some clones are missing from TCRdb's copy, which holds only in-frame ones; the method was immunoSEQ multiplex PCR. The repertoire holds 80,000 to 100,000 clones, with about four fifths as singletons. Sequencing was performed on blood. Source of these receptors: a woman younger than 45 in good health.

This rearrangement joins TRBV5-6 to TRBJ1-1; D remains unclear. The CDR3 length is 13 residues. Germline V lookup: CDR1 SGHDT, CDR2 YYEEEE. V dropped 0 bases and J dropped 4 bases, with 7 bases sitting between them. CDR3 sequence: CASSLGVGTEAFF. CDR3 in DNA: TGTGCCAGCAGCTTGGGAGTAGGCACTGAAGCTTTCTTT.

This chain connects TRBV15 to TRBJ1-5; 9 bases are shared with TRBD1. Looked up from germline, CDR1 is LNHNV and CDR2 is YYDKDF (reference sequence). V gave up 2 bases and J gave up 2 bases; unmatched junction bases: 10. The CDR3 runs 18 residues. CDR3 in amino acids: CATSRPTGTGRGNQPQHF. CDR3 in DNA: TGTGCCACCAGCAGACCTACGGGGACAGGGAGGGGCAATCAGCCCCAGCATTTT.

This clone was detected a few times. The chain carries TRBV10-3 and TRBJ1-1, with 7 bases identical to TRBD1. Germline V gives CDR1 ENHRY, CDR2 SYGVKD. V lost 7 bases, J lost 0 bases, and 2 bases stayed unmatched. The CDR3 contains 13 residues. The CDR3, as DNA: TGTGCCATCACTGACAGGGTGAACACTGAAGCTTTCTTT. This codes for CAITDRVNTEAFF.

The chain is built from TRBV18 and TRBJ2-2; D is unresolved. V lost 2 bases to trimming and J lost 1 base, with 11 bases between them. Germline V gene lookup returns CDR1 KGHSH and CDR2 LQKENI. The CDR3 is made up of 16 amino acids. CDR3 protein: CASSPTRSGNTGELFF. The CDR3 bases are TGTGCCAGCTCACCAACGCGGTCCGGGAACACCGGGGAGCTGTTTTTT.

V usage is TRBV11-3 and J usage is TRBJ2-1; 7 positions match TRBD1. The CDR3 totals 17 residues. V was clipped by 7 bases and J by 7 bases; unmatched bases: 19. Germline values: CDR1 SGHNT, CDR2 YENEEA. The CDR3 is CASNGRITGVPGNEQFF. The DNA of the CDR3 is TGTGCCAGCAACGGGCGGATCACAGGGGTCCCAGGGAATGAGCAGTTCTTC. Full variable domain (missing parts from reference TRBV11-3 and TRBJ2-1): EAGVVQSPRYKIIEKKQPVAFWCNPISGHNTLYWYLQNLGQGPELLIRYENEEAVDDSQLPKDRFSAERLKGVDSTLKIQPAELGDSAVYLCASNGRITGVPGNEQFFGPGTRLTVL.